Listed below are T cell receptor beta chains from one sample, sequenced in a study of CD8+CD57+ T cells in acquired aplastic anemia. TCRdb fed the reads into MiXCR, producing one record per CDR3 protein. The profile shows 100,000 to 150,000 distinct CDR3 sequences, less than 50% of them singletons. The source material was sorted CD4+, CD8+, or CD8+CD57+ T cells (not recorded which) from PBMCs. The source of these receptors is a human donor with aplastic anemia. The conserved cysteine and the conserved F or W are not part of the CDR3 here. The order of the fields is J gene, V gene, CDR3 protein.

J gene: TRBJ1-2
V gene: TRBV6-1
CDR3 protein: ASRMEDGNYGYT

J gene: TRBJ2-3
V gene: TRBV10-1
CDR3 protein: ASSESLGTADTQY

J gene: TRBJ1-6
V gene: TRBV2
CDR3 protein: ASSGGGYNSPLH

J gene: TRBJ1-5
V gene: TRBV12-3/TRBV12-4
CDR3 protein: ASSFSGAPHYQPQH

J gene: TRBJ2-2
V gene: TRBV7-6
CDR3 protein: ASSTAGGQFGELF

J gene: TRBJ2-5
V gene: TRBV10-2
CDR3 protein: ASSPRGTTNQPQY

J gene: TRBJ2-5
V gene: TRBV7-8
CDR3 protein: ASSPAGRAQETQY

J gene: TRBJ1-4
V gene: TRBV7-2
CDR3 protein: ASSSWTGGGGKLF

J gene: TRBJ2-6
V gene: TRBV25-1
CDR3 protein: ASGPGGANVLT

J gene: TRBJ2-3
V gene: TRBV7-7
CDR3 protein: ASSAAPTDTQY

J gene: TRBJ2-3
V gene: TRBV7-6
CDR3 protein: AGSRTSGGAWEDTQY

J gene: TRBJ1-1
V gene: TRBV18
CDR3 protein: ASSPLGDTEAF

J gene: TRBJ1-3
V gene: TRBV3-1
CDR3 protein: ASSQEFQGRGNTIY

J gene: TRBJ1-5
V gene: TRBV19
CDR3 protein: ASRDRAGQPQH

J gene: TRBJ1-1
V gene: TRBV6-1
CDR3 protein: ASSDRTGSMNTEAF

J gene: TRBJ2-1
V gene: TRBV7-2
CDR3 protein: ASSTFAGGEQF

J gene: TRBJ2-5
V gene: TRBV28
CDR3 protein: ASSLLGTGVRETQY

J gene: TRBJ2-5
V gene: TRBV29-1
CDR3 protein: SVGTGGAYGETQY

J gene: TRBJ1-2
V gene: TRBV7-9
CDR3 protein: ASSPRDYGYT

J gene: TRBJ2-7
V gene: TRBV7-6
CDR3 protein: PSSPSGRSYEQY

J gene: TRBJ1-5
V gene: TRBV20-1
CDR3 protein: SVPGPQGNQPQH

J gene: TRBJ2-1
V gene: TRBV20-1
CDR3 protein: SASLTSGSFFEQF

J gene: TRBJ1-6
V gene: TRBV5-1
CDR3 protein: ASSLTHDSPLH

J gene: TRBJ2-2
V gene: TRBV5-6
CDR3 protein: ASSSRDRAGELF

J gene: TRBJ1-2
V gene: TRBV6-1
CDR3 protein: ASTGGRTRYGYT

J gene: TRBJ1-1
V gene: TRBV19
CDR3 protein: ASSIGAGDTEAF

J gene: TRBJ1-2
V gene: TRBV4-1
CDR3 protein: ASSQEGPGSRYGYT

J gene: TRBJ2-3
V gene: TRBV6-1
CDR3 protein: ASSGQPISTDTQY

J gene: TRBJ2-5
V gene: TRBV28
CDR3 protein: ASRGETQY

J gene: TRBJ1-2
V gene: TRBV12-3/TRBV12-4
CDR3 protein: ASNYRGVGHGYT

J gene: TRBJ1-1
V gene: TRBV20-1
CDR3 protein: SAQDRVNTEAF

J gene: TRBJ2-1
V gene: TRBV7-3
CDR3 protein: ASSSPGPLSDEQF

J gene: TRBJ1-4
V gene: TRBV28
CDR3 protein: ASNKRTGTREKLF

J gene: TRBJ2-5
V gene: TRBV7-9
CDR3 protein: ASGLVRVQETQC

J gene: TRBJ2-3
V gene: TRBV7-2
CDR3 protein: ASSLATSTDTQY

J gene: TRBJ2-1
V gene: TRBV29-1
CDR3 protein: SVGGGAVGEQF

J gene: TRBJ2-7
V gene: TRBV6-2/TRBV6-3
CDR3 protein: ASSYPRLGEQY

J gene: TRBJ1-6
V gene: TRBV10-3
CDR3 protein: AISGRGQGAISNSPLH

J gene: TRBJ1-2
V gene: TRBV4-1
CDR3 protein: ASSQESQNYGYT

J gene: TRBJ1-4
V gene: TRBV5-1
CDR3 protein: ASSRGRTNEELF

J gene: TRBJ2-3
V gene: TRBV11-2
CDR3 protein: ASSLEGTSGRADTQY